This T cell receptor (beta chain) was sequenced during a study of beta chain features in type 1 diabetes. Trimming removed 2 bases at V and 0 bases at J, with 8 bases between. CDR3 length: 16 residues. The germline gives CDR1 ENHRY, CDR2 SYGVKD. This clone has at least ten counts. Its antigen remains unidentified. Sequencing targeted expressed TCRB transcripts, as all isolated RNA had been reverse transcribed. Clones were read by immunoSEQ multiplex PCR, and TCRdb kept only the in-frame ones, dropping some. The sample holds over 150,000 clones; 10% are singletons and the top ten take around 0.48%. Broader study findings: Across all four CD4+ subsets, people with type 1 diabetes showed modestly shorter TCRB CDR3s.

The source is a man under 40 with type 1 diabetes. The J gene is TRBJ2-6, the V gene TRBV10-3, with D perhaps matching TRBD1 (5 bases). The material sequenced was central memory CD4+ T cells from blood. The CDR3 reads CAISEQGSSGANVLTF. The CDR3 DNA is TGTGCCATCAGTGAGCAGGGAAGCTCTGGGGCCAACGTCCTGACTTTC.